Following are 11 T cell receptor beta chains from one sample sequenced in a study of blood T cells in healthy people across ages. Through a sample-barcoded 5' primer and a J-beta primer mix, a second PCR was run for 7 to 11 cycles. From the 5' RACE reads, TCRdb called clonotypes with MiXCR, one entry per CDR3 protein. The data hold about 1.8 million distinct CDR3 sequences, with around 50% observed a single time. Source material: blood. These receptor sequences come from a woman in her 40s in good health.

In this sample, this clonotype turned up a few times. The chain has TRBV6-5 and TRBJ2-1, with 7 bases aligning to TRBD1. V shed 2 bases, J shed 0 bases, and the junction held 7 bases outside the gene matches. Germline V gives CDR1 MNHEY, CDR2 SVGAGI. The CDR3 consists of 17 residues. CDR3 residues: CASSYALRDSSYNEQFF. CDR3 sequence (DNA): TGTGCCAGCAGTTACGCGCTCCGGGACAGCTCCTACAATGAGCAGTTCTTC.

The CDR3: CAWSGGAGYEQFF. The CDR3 bases are TGTGCCTGGAGCGGGGGGGCCGGGTATGAGCAGTTCTTC. The chain carries TRBV30 and TRBJ2-1; 8 bases align to TRBD2. Unmatched junction bases numbered 6, after V lost 3 bases and J lost 8 bases. This CDR3 is 13 amino acids long. CDR1 is GTSNPN and CDR2 is SVGIG in the germline V gene (reference sequence).

This clonotype was seen only a few times. The V call is TRBV2, the J call TRBJ2-3; TRBD2 matches 10 bases. CDR1 SNHLY and CDR2 FYNNEI come from the germline V gene. V gave up 6 bases and J gave up 0 bases; unmatched junction bases: 3. The CDR3 runs to 15 residues. The CDR3 DNA reads as TGTGCCAGCAGGGCGGGACTAGCGAGCACAGATACGCAGTATTTT. Translated: CASRAGLASTDTQYF.

This clonotype was observed a few times. V gene TRBV6-5 combines with J gene TRBJ1-2; D gene unclear. CDR1 and CDR2 (germline): MNHEY, SVGAGI. This CDR3 contains 14 residues. V dropped 7 bases and J dropped 2 bases, with 14 bases sitting between them. The CDR3 nucleotides are TGTGCCAGCACATCTCAGACGGCAAACTATGGCTACACCTTC. Protein: CASTSQTANYGYTF.

The chain has TRBV28 and TRBJ1-1; D call uncertain. The germline V and J ends were trimmed by 1 base and 0 bases, with 18 bases remaining between them. Per the germline V gene, CDR1 is MDHEN and CDR2 is SYDVKM. CDR3 length: 18 residues. This CDR3 reads CASSLSRWGTPMNTEAFF. The CDR3 DNA follows: TGTGCCAGCAGTTTATCTCGTTGGGGAACCCCTATGAACACTGAAGCTTTCTTT.

A remark on this clonotype: One junction end disagrees with the germline gene, perhaps due to a read error. The rearrangement joins TRBV7-2 to TRBJ2-7; TRBD2 aligns across 13 bases. Germline CDR1 and CDR2: SGHTA and FQGNSA. There are 15 residues in the CDR3. The CDR3 DNA reads TGTGCCAGCAGCCGGACTAGCGGGGGCTCCCACGAGCAGTACTTC. Amino acid sequence: CASSRTSGGSHEQYF.

This clonotype has a single count. The chain uses TRBV11-2 and TRBJ2-5; a possible D gene is TRBD1 (6 bases). The germline V gene encodes CDR1 SGHAT and CDR2 FQNNGV. This CDR3 contains 13 residues. Trimming took 3 bases from V and 11 from J, leaving 16 bases between them. The CDR3 reads CASSFPGAGEQYF. CDR3 bases: TGTGCCAGCAGCTTCCCAGGGGCCGGGGAGCAGTACTTC.

The chain combines TRBV11-2 with TRBJ2-7, with D tentatively TRBD2 (5 bases). The J call may not be correct, given that the DNA end is closer to TRBJ2-5. Germline V gene lookup returns CDR1 SGHAT and CDR2 FQNNGV. CDR3 length: 14 amino acids. The CDR3 DNA reads as TGTGCCAGCAGTCCCACGGGGTTTTTAGAGACCCAGTACTTC. This codes for CASSPTGFLETQYF.

The rearrangement joins TRBV6-5 to TRBJ2-3; D uncertain. This CDR3 contains 14 residues. Trimming stripped 6 bases from V and 2 bases from J, with 12 bases between. Per the germline V gene, CDR1 is MNHEY and CDR2 is SVGAGI. The CDR3 loop reads CASREDHSTDTQYF. CDR3 bases: TGTGCCAGCAGAGAGGACCACTCCACAGATACGCAGTATTTT.

The chain uses TRBV9 and TRBJ2-5; D perhaps matches TRBD1 (6 bases). Germline assignment: CDR1 SGDLS and CDR2 YYNGEE. Deletions cut 0 bases from V and 4 bases from J, with 13 bases between. The CDR3 is 15 residues long. The CDR3 protein is CASSVVGQLGETQYF. CDR3 coding DNA: TGTGCCAGCAGCGTAGTCGGACAGTTAGGAGAGACCCAGTACTTC. Complete variable domain (other parts from reference TRBV9 and TRBJ2-5): DSGVTQTPKHLITATGQRVTLRCSPRSGDLSVYWYQQSLDQGLQFLIQYYNGEERAKGNILERFSAQQFPDLHSELNLSSLELGDSALYFCASSVVGQLGETQYFGPGTRLLVL.

This clonotype was seen a few times. The V and J genes are TRBV28 and TRBJ2-5; D perhaps matches TRBD1 (6 bases). Germline lookup yields CDR1 MDHEN and CDR2 SYDVKM. The CDR3 consists of 14 residues. V gave up 1 base and J gave up 11 bases, with 17 bases separating them. CDR3 in DNA: TGTGCCAGCAGTTTATTGGAGCAGGGGAGAGAGCAGTACTTC. As protein: CASSLLEQGREQYF.